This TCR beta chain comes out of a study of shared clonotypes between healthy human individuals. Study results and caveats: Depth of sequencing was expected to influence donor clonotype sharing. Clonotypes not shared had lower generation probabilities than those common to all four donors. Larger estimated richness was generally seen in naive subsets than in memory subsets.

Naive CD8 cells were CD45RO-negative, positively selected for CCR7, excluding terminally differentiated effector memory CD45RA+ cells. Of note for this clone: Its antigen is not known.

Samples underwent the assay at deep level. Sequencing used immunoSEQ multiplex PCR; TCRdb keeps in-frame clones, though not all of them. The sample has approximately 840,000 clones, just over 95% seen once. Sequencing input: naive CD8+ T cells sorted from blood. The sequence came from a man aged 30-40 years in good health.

CDR3 DNA sequence: TGCGCCAGCAGCTTCAGGTCTACCTACGAGCAGTACTTC. Protein product: CASSFRSTYEQYF. The rearrangement uses TRBV5-1 and TRBJ2-7; D is unclear. Per germline, CDR1 SGHRS and CDR2 YFSETQ. This CDR3 region has 13 residues. Trimming removed 2 bases from V and 2 bases from J, with 8 bases in between.